A single sample is the source of the 2 T cell receptor beta chains below, sequenced in a study of cytomegalovirus exposure and HLA in healthy donors. PCR employed 60 Vbeta and 13 Jbeta primers. Sequencing used immunoSEQ multiplex PCR; TCRdb keeps in-frame clones, though not all of them. The sample shows 90,000 to 100,000 clones, approximately 72% of them seen only once. The material sequenced was PBMCs. These receptor sequences come from a middle-aged woman in good health and CMV-seronegative.

This chain uses TRBV7-9 with TRBJ1-2; D not resolved. Deletions cut 4 bases from V and 5 bases from J, with 14 bases between. Germline values: CDR1 SEHNR, CDR2 FQNEAQ (reference sequence). CDR3 size: 14 residues. CDR3 DNA sequence: TGTGCCAGCAGCTACCGTGGCCCGAGGTATGGCTACACCTTC. It specifies CASSYRGPRYGYTF. The full variable domain, rest sourced from reference TRBV7-9 and TRBJ1-2, is DTGVSQNPRHKITKRGQNVTFRCDPISEHNRLYWYRQTLGQGPEFLTYFQNEAQLEKSRLLSDRFSAERPKGSFSTLEIQRTEQGDSAMYLCASSYRGPRYGYTFGSGTRLTVV.

The genes are TRBV7-8 and TRBJ2-5; D remains unclear. Trimming pared 4 bases from V and 2 bases from J, leaving 8 bases between. The CDR3 is made up of 13 amino acids. Germline V gene lookup returns CDR1 SGHVS and CDR2 FQNEAQ. The CDR3 nucleotides read TGTGCCAGCAGCTATGGCCTTCAAGAGACCCAGTACTTC. This encodes CASSYGLQETQYF.